This T cell receptor beta chain was recorded in a study of blood T cell repertoires in COVID-19. Clones were sequenced by immunoSEQ multiplex PCR, and TCRdb holds only the in-frame ones, with some missing. The table has about 400,000 clones, 85% to 90% seen once. Participants reported their clinical history, and cohort assignment relied on those reports. The CDR3 extends over 15 amino acids. Trimming pared 1 base from V and 5 bases from J, leaving 14 bases between. Germline-derived CDR1 and CDR2 are MGHDK and SYGVNS. The sample comprised PBMCs or T cells enriched from blood (not recorded which). The chain couples TRBV25-1 to TRBJ2-5; possibly TRBD2 for D (5 bases). The source is a woman aged 50 to 65 who had recovered from COVID-19. CDR3 in amino acids: CASSEWMGSGETQYF. The CDR3 DNA follows: TGTGCCAGCAGTGAATGGATGGGGTCGGGGGAGACCCAGTACTTC.